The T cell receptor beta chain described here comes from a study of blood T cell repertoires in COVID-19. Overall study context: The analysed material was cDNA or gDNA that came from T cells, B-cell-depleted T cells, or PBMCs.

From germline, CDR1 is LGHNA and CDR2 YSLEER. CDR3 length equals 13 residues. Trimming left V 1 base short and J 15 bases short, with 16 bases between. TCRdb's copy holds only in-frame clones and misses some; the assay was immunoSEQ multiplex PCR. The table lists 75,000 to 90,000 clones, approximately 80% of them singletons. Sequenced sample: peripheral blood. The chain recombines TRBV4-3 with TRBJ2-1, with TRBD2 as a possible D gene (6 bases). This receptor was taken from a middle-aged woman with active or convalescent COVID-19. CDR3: CASSQVEWGVRFF. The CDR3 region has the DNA TGCGCCAGCAGCCAAGTGGAATGGGGGGTGAGGTTCTTC.